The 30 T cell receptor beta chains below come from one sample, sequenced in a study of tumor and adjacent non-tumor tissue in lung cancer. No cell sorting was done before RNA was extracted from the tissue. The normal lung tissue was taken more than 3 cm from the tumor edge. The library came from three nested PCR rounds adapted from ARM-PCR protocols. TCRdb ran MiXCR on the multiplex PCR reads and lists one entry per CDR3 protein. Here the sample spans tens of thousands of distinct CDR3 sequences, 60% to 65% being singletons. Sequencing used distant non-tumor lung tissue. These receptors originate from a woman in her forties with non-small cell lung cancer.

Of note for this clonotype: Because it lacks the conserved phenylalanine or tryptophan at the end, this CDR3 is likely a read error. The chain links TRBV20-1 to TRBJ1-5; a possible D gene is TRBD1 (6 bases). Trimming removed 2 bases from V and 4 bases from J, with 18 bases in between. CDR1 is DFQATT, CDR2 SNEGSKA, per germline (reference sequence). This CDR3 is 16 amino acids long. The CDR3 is CSARPPTQGKNQPQHY. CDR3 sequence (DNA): TGCAGTGCTAGACCCCCAACACAGGGCAAGAATCAGCCCCAGCATTAT.

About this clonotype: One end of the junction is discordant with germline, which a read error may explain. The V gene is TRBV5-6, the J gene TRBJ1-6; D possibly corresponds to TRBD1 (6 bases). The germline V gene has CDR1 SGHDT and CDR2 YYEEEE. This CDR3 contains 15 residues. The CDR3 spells CESSSRDTQGSPLHF. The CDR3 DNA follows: TGTGAAAGCAGCTCAAGGGACACTCAGGGTTCACCCCTACACTTT.

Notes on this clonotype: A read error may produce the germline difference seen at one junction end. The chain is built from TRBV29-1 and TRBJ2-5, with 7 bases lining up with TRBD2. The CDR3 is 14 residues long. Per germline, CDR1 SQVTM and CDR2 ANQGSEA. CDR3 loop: CSVAGRESQETQYF. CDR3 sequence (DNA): TGTAGCGTTGCGGGGAGGGAGAGCCAAGAGACCCAGTACTTC.

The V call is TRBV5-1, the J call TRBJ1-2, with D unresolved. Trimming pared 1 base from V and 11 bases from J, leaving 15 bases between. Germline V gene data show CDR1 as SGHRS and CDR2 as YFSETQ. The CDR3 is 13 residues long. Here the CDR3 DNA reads TGCGCCAGCAGCTTGTTGGTCGGGTATAGGTACACCTTC. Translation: CASSLLVGYRYTF. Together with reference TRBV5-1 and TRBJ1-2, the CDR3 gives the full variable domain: KAGVTQTPRYLIKTRGQQVTLSCSPISGHRSVSWYQQTPGQGLQFLFEYFSETQRNKGNFPGRFSGRQFSNSRSEMNVSTLELGDSALYLCASSLLVGYRYTFGSGTRLTVV.

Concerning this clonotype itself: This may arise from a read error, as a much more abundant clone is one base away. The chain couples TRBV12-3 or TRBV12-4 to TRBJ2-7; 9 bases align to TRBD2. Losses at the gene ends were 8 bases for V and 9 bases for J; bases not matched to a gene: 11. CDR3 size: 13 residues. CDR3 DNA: TGTGCCAGCTGGGTAGCGGGGGTGCCAGGGCAGTACTTC. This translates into CASWVAGVPGQYF.

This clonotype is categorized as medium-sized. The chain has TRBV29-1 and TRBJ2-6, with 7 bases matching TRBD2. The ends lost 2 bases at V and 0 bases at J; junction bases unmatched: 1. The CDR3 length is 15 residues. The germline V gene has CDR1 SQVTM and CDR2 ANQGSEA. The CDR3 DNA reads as TGCAGCGTTGAATCGGGGGGCTCTGGGGCCAACGTCCTGACTTTC. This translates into CSVESGGSGANVLTF.

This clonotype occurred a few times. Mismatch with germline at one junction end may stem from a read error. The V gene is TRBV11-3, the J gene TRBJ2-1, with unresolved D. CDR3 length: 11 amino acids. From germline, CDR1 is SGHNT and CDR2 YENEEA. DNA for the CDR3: TGTACCAGCAGCTTTCTGACGGTACTGGTCTTC. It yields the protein CTSSFLTVLVF.

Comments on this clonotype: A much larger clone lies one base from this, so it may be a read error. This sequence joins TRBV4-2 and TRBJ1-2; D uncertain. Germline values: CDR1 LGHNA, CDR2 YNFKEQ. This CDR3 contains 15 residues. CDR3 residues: CTSSQDKWDIPGYTF. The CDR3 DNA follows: TGTACCAGCAGCCAAGACAAATGGGATATACCTGGCTACACCTTC.

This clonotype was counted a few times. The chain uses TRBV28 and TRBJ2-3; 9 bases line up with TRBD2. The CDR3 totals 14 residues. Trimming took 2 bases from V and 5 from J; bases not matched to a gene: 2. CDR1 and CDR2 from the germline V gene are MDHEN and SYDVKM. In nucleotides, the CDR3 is TGTGCCAGCAGTTTAGCGGGGGGGCGAGATACGCAGTATTTT. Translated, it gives CASSLAGGRDTQYF.

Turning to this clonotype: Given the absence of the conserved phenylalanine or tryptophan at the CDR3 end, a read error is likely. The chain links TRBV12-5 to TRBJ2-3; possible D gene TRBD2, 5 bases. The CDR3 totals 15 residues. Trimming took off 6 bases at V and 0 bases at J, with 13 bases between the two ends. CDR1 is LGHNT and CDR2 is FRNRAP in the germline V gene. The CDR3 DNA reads TGTGCTAGTGGGATGAGGCGAGGGAGCACAGATACGCAGTATTAT. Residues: CASGMRRGSTDTQYY.

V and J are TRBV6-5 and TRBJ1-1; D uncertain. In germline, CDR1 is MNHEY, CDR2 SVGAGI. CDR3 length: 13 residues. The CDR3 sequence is CAISNGPAQGAFF. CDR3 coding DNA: TGTGCTATCAGCAATGGGCCAGCTCAAGGAGCTTTCTTT.

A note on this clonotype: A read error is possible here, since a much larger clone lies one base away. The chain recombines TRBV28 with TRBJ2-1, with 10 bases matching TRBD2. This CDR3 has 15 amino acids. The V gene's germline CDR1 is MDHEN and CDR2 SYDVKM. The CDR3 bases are TGTGCCAGCAATTTCCCAGCGGGAGGGTACAGTGAGCAGTTCTTC. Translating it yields CASNFPAGGYSEQFF. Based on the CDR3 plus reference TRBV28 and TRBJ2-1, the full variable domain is DVKVTQSSRYLVKRTGEKVFLECVQDMDHENMFWYRQDPGLGLRLIYFSYDVKMKEKGDIPEGYSVSREKKERFSLILESASTNQTSMYLCASNFPAGGYSEQFFGPGTRLTVL.

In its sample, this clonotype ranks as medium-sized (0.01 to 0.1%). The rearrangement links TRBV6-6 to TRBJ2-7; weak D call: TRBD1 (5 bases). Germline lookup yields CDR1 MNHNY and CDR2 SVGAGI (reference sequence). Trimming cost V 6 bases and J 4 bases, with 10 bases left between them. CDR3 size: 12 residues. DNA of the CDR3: TGTGCCAGCAGGCAGGGTTCATACGAGCAGTACTTC. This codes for CASRQGSYEQYF.

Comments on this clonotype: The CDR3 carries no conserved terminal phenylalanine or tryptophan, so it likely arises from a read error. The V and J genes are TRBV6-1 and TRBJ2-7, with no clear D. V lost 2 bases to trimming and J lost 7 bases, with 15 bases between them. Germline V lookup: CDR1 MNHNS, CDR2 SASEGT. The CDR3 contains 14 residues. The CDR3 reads CASSESSEYGEQYL. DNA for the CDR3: TGTGCCAGCAGTGAATCGAGTGAGTATGGGGAGCAGTACTTA.

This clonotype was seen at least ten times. CDR3 in amino acids: CASSLLAGGAAGELFF. CDR3 in DNA: TGTGCCAGCAGCCTCCTAGCGGGAGGGGCGGCCGGGGAGCTGTTTTTT. The rearrangement joins TRBV6-6 to TRBJ2-2; 12 nucleotides align to TRBD2. Looked up from germline, CDR1 is MNHNY and CDR2 is SVGAGI (reference sequence). V lost 6 bases, J lost 6 bases, and 8 bases stayed unmatched. This CDR3 is built from 16 residues.

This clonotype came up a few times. The CDR3 sequence is CASSQVSDFGRFF. The CDR3 DNA reads as TGCGCCAGCAGCCAAGTTTCGGATTTTGGACGGTTTTTT. The rearrangement uses TRBV4-1 and TRBJ1-4; the D is unclear. CDR3 size: 13 residues. V was shortened by 1 base and J by 16 bases, with 16 bases between the two germline ends. CDR1 MGHRA and CDR2 YSYEKL come from the germline V gene.

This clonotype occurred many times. In DNA, the CDR3 is TGTGCCAGCACCCAATCTAGTGAGCAGTTCTTC. It yields the protein CASTQSSEQFF. The V and J genes are TRBV12-3 or TRBV12-4 and TRBJ2-1; D is unclear. CDR3 length equals 11 residues. The V gene lost 7 bases and the J gene lost 9 bases, with 10 bases spanning the gap.

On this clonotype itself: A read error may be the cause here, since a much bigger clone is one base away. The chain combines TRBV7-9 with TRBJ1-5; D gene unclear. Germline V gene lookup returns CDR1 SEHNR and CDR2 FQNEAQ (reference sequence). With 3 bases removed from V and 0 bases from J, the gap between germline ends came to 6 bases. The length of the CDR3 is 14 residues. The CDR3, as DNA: TGTGCCAGCAGCTTCCCTACTAGCAATCAGCCCCAGCATTTT. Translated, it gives CASSFPTSNQPQHF.

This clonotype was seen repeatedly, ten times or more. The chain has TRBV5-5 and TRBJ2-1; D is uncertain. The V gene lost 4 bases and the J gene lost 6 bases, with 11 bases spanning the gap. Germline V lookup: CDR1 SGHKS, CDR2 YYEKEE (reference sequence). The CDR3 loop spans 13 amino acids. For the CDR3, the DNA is TGTGCCAGCAGCCTCATGTCCGGCAATGAGCAGTTCTTC. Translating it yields CASSLMSGNEQFF. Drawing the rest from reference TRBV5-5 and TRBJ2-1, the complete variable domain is DAGVTQSPTHLIKTRGQQVTLRCSPISGHKSVSWYQQVLGQGPQFIFQYYEKEERGRGNFPDRFSARQFPNYSSELNVNALLLGDSALYLCASSLMSGNEQFFGPGTRLTVL.

The CDR3 region is CASSGSSGRVGLYF. In DNA, the CDR3 is TGTGCCAGCAGCGGCAGTAGCGGGAGGGTGGGTCTGTACTTC. The chain uses TRBV7-8 and TRBJ2-7; 11 nucleotides align to TRBD2. Trimming took 5 bases from V and 12 from J; bases not matched to a gene: 12. The CDR3 spans 14 residues. The germline V gene has CDR1 SGHVS and CDR2 FQNEAQ.

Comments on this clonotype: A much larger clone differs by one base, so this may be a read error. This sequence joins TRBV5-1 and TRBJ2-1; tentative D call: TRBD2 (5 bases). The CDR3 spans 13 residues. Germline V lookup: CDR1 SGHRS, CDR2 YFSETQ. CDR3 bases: TGCCCCAGCAGCTTTACACTAGATGGTGAGCAGTTCTTC. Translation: CPSSFTLDGEQFF.

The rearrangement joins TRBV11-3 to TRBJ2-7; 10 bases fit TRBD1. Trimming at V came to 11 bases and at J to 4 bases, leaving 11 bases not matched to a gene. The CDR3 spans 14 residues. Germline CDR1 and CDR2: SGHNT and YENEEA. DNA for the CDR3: TGTGCCTGCTGCCCCGGACAGGGGGTGTACGAGCAGTACTTC. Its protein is CACCPGQGVYEQYF.

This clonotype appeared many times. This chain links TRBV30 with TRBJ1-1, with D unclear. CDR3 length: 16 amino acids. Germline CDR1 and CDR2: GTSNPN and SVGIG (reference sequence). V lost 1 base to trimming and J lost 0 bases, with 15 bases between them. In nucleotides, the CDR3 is TGTGCCTGGAGTGAATGGGGAGGTGGGATGAACACTGAAGCTTTCTTT. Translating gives CAWSEWGGGMNTEAFF.

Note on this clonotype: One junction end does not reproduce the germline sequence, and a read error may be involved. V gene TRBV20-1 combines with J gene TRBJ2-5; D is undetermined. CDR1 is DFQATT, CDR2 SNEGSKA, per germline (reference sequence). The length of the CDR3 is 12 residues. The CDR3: CSVREQIQTQYF. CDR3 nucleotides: TGCAGTGTTAGAGAACAAATACAGACCCAGTACTTC.

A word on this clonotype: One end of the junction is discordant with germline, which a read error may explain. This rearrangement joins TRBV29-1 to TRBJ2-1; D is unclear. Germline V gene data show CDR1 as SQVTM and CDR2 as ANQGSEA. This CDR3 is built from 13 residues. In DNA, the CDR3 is TGCAGCGTAGGCTTCGTGGCCTACAATAAGCAGTTCTTC. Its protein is CSVGFVAYNKQFF.

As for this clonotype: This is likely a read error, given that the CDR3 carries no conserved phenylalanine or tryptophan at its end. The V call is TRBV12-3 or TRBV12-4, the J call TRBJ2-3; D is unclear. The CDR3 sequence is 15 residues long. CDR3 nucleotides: TGCGCCACCTTAATCCCGACCGAAGGTCCGGACGCGCAGTATTCT. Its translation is CATLIPTEGPDAQYS.

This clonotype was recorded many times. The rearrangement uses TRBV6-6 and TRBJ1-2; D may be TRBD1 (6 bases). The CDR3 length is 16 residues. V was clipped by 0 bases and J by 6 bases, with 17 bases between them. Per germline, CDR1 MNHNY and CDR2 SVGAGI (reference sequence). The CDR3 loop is CASSYSAQGKKNGYTF. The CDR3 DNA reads TGTGCCAGCAGTTACTCCGCCCAGGGGAAGAAGAATGGCTACACCTTC.

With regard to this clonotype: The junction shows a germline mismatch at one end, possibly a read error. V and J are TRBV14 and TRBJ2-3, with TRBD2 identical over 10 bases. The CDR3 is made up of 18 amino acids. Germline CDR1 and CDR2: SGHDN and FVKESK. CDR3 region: CAISQLNLAGGRTDTQYF. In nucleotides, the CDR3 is TGTGCCATCAGCCAACTAAACTTAGCGGGGGGACGCACAGATACACAGTATTTT.

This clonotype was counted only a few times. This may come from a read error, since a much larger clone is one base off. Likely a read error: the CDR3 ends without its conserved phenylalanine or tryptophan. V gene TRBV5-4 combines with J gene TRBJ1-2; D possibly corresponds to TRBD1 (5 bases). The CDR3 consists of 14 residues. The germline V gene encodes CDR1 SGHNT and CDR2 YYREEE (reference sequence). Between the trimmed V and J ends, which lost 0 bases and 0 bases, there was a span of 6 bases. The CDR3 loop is CASSLGGTNYGYTL. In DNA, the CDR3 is TGTGCCAGCAGCTTGGGGGGCACTAACTATGGCTACACCCTC.

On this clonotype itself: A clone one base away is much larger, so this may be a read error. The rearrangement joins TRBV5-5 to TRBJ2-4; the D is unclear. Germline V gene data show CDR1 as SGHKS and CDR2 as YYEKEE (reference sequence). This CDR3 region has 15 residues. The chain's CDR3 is CANSWQELAKNIQYF. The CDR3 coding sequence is TGTGCCAACAGCTGGCAGGAGCTAGCCAAAAACATTCAGTACTTC.